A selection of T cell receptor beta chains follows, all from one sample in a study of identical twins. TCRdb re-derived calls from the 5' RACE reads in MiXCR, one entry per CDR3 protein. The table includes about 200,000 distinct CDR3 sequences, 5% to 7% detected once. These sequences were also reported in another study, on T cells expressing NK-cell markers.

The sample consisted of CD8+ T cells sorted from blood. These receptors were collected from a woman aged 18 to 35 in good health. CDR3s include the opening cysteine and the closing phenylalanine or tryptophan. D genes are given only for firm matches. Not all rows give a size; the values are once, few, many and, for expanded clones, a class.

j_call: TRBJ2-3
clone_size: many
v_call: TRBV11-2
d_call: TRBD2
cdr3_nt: TGTGCCAGCAGCTTAGATCCGTCTCTAGCGGGAGACACAGATACGCAGTATTTT
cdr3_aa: CASSLDPSLAGDTDTQYF

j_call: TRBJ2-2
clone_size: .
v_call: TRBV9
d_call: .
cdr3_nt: TGTGCCAGCAGCGTAGGTGCGGGCCTCGGGGAGCTGTTTTTT
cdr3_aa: CASSVGAGLGELFF

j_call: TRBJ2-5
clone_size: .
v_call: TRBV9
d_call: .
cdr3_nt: TGTGCCAGCAGCGTAGACGACCGGGTGTTGGGGACCCAGTACTTC
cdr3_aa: CASSVDDRVLGTQYF

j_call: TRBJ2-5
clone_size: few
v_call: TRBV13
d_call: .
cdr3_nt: TGTGCCAGCAGCCCCAGTGCGGGGATCGAGACCCAGTACTTC
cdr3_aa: CASSPSAGIETQYF

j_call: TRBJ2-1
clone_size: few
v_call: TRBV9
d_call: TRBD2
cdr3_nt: TGTGCCAGCAGCGTGACTTGGACTAGCGCCACTGGGAATGAGCAGTTCTTC
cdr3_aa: CASSVTWTSATGNEQFF

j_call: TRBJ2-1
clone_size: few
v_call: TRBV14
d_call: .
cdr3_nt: TGTGCCAGCAGCCACGGAGGGAACGTTTATGAGCAGTTCTTC
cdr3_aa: CASSHGGNVYEQFF

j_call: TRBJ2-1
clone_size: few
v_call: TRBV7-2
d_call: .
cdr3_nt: TGTGCCAGCAGCTTATCCCCCAGCGGCAGTGAGCAGTTCTTC
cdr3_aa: CASSLSPSGSEQFF

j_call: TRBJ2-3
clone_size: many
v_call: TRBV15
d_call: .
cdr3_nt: TGTGCCACCAGCACCTTTTCGGGTACCTACACAGATACGCAGTATTTT
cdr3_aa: CATSTFSGTYTDTQYF

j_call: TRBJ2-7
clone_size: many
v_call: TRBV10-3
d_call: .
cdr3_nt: TGTGCCACCTCGGACAGTCGGTACGAGCAGTACTTC
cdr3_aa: CATSDSRYEQYF

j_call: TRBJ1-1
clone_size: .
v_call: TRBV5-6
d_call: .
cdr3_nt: TGTGCCAGCAGCTTGGAACTTCTGTTGAACACTGAAGCTTTTTTT
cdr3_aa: CASSLELLLNTEAFF

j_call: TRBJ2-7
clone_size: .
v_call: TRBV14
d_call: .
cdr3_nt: TGTGCCAGCAGCTCTACCGAGAGCACCCCCTACGAGCAGTACTTC
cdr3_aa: CASSSTESTPYEQYF

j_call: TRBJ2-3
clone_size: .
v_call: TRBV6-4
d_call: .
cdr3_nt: TGTGCCAGCAGTGATGGGGCAGATACGCAGTATTTT
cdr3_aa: CASSDGADTQYF

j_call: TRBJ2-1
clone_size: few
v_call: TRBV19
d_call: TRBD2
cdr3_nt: TGTGCCAGTAGTATTCATGGGACTAGCGTGAACAATGAGCAGTTCTTC
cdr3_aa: CASSIHGTSVNNEQFF

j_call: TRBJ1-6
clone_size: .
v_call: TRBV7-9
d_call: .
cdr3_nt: TGTGCCAGCAGCTTCGTCTCAGCCTTTGATTCACCCCTCCACTTT
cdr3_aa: CASSFVSAFDSPLHF

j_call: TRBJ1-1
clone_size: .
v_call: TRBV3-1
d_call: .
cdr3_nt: TGTGCCAGCAGCCAAGATCGGGTCATGGCTTTCTTT
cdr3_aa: CASSQDRVMAFF

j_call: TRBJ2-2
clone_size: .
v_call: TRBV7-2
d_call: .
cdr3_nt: TGTGCCAGCAGCGCGCCCGGGGCAGCCGGGGAGCTGTTTTTT
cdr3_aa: CASSAPGAAGELFF